Presented here are 17 T cell receptor beta chains from one specimen sequenced in a study of shared clonotypes between healthy human individuals. Generated by immunoSEQ multiplex PCR, the TCRdb table keeps only in-frame clones and is missing some. The data show 400,000 to 600,000 clones, with roughly 85% seen just once and about 12% held by the top ten. Material: PBMCs. All receptors derive from a woman aged 40 to 55 in good health. Some clones in this sample may be carry-over from other donors' samples.

The CDR3 DNA follows: TGTGCCAGCAGTGAACTAGCGGGTAATACGCAGTATTTT. This encodes CASSELAGNTQYF. The chain links TRBV6-4 to TRBJ2-3; 9 nucleotides match TRBD2. The trim removed 3 bases at V and 7 bases at J, leaving 2 bases unmatched. Germline CDR1 reads MRHNA; CDR2 reads SNTAGT. The CDR3 loop spans 13 amino acids.

This clone was counted a single time. One end of the junction is discordant with germline, which a read error may explain. Other DNA sequences within the sample encode an identical CDR3. V and J are TRBV7-2 and TRBJ2-7, with 8 bases fitting TRBD2. CDR1 is SGHTA and CDR2 is FQGNSA in the germline V gene. This CDR3 region has 14 residues. DNA for the CDR3: TGTGCCAGCAGCCCCGGGAGGGCTTCCTACGAGCAGTATTTC. Protein product: CASSPGRASYEQYF.

As regards this clone: Other nucleotide sequences in the sample specify the same CDR3. The gene calls are TRBV6-1 and TRBJ2-7; D gene unclear. The CDR3 covers 11 residues. Germline V gene lookup returns CDR1 MNHNS and CDR2 SASEGT. Trimming cost V 4 bases and J 3 bases, with 4 bases left between them. CDR3 in DNA: TGTGCCAGCAGTGGTTACTACGAGCAGTACTTC. Protein product: CASSGYYEQYF.

This chain links TRBV7-2 with TRBJ2-2, with TRBD2 as a possible D gene (6 bases). The CDR3 is 13 residues long. The V gene's germline CDR1 is SGHTA and CDR2 FQGNSA. Trimming cost V 5 bases and J 7 bases, with 11 bases left between them. CDR3: CASSAPGVGELFF. CDR3 sequence (DNA): TGTGCCAGCAGCGCCCCGGGGGTCGGGGAGCTGTTTTTT.

The rearrangement uses TRBV29-1 and TRBJ2-7; D perhaps matches TRBD1 (8 bases). Germline V lookup: CDR1 SQVTM, CDR2 ANQGSEA. The CDR3 has 12 amino acids. Trimming pared 7 bases from V and 6 bases from J, leaving 16 bases between. For the CDR3, the DNA is TGCAGCGCGCGGACAGGGAGGGGCGAGCAGTACTTC. Encoded protein: CSARTGRGEQYF.

CDR3 sequence reads: CASSLGTGANTEAFF. The CDR3 nucleotides are TGTGCCAGCAGTTTGGGGACAGGGGCGAACACTGAAGCTTTCTTT. The rearrangement links TRBV6-5 to TRBJ1-1; 10 nucleotides agree with TRBD1. The CDR3 is 15 amino acids. The J segment lost 1 base and the V segment lost 4 bases, leaving 3 bases of the junction unmatched. Germline V CDR1 and CDR2: MNHEY, SVGAGI.

This chain joins TRBV7-2 and TRBJ2-6, with D possibly called TRBD1 or TRBD2 (5 bases each). CDR3 size: 16 residues. CDR1 is SGHTA and CDR2 is FQGNSA in the germline V gene. V gave up 5 bases and J gave up 0 bases, with 11 bases separating them. Written as DNA, the CDR3 is TGTGCCAGCAGCCGTGAAGGGACCTCTGGGGCCAACGTCCTGACTTTC. It is translated as CASSREGTSGANVLTF.

J is TRBJ1-2 and V is TRBV28; tentative D call: TRBD1 (6 bases). The CDR3 loop spans 13 amino acids. The germline V gene has CDR1 MDHEN and CDR2 SYDVKM. The V and J ends lost 10 bases and 0 bases respectively, with 12 bases between them. CDR3 region: CATHDRTNYGYTF. Here the CDR3 DNA reads TGTGCCACCCACGACAGGACTAACTATGGCTACACCTTC.

The chain carries TRBV5-6 and TRBJ2-2, with 12 bases aligning to TRBD1. Losses at the gene ends were 5 bases for V and 6 bases for J; bases not matched to a gene: 8. There are 16 residues in the CDR3. CDR1 and CDR2 from the germline V gene are SGHDT and YYEEEE. CDR3 loop: CASSSPGQGAPGELFF. The CDR3 DNA reads as TGTGCCAGCAGTTCACCGGGACAGGGGGCACCCGGGGAGCTGTTTTTT.

The chain is built from TRBV5-4 and TRBJ1-2; 9 positions match TRBD1. Germline CDR1 is SGHNT and CDR2 is YYREEE (reference sequence). This CDR3 region has 14 residues. V was clipped by 4 bases and J by 2 bases; unmatched bases: 3. CDR3 loop: CASSIQGANYGYTF. As DNA, the CDR3 is TGTGCCAGCAGCATACAGGGGGCGAACTATGGCTACACCTTC.

V usage is TRBV28 and J usage is TRBJ2-3, with TRBD2 identical over 9 bases. The germline V gene has CDR1 MDHEN and CDR2 SYDVKM. This CDR3 is built from 17 residues. Losses at the gene ends were 7 bases for V and 4 bases for J; bases not matched to a gene: 15. The CDR3 DNA is TGTGCCAGCACCATAGCGGGAGTAGGGCGCGGTTCAGATACGCAGTATTTT. Amino acid sequence: CASTIAGVGRGSDTQYF.

The chain joins TRBV5-1 to TRBJ2-3, with 10 bases that match TRBD2. This CDR3 is 18 amino acids long. Germline V lookup: CDR1 SGHRS, CDR2 YFSETQ. Trimming cost V 0 bases and J 1 base; bases outside gene matches: 8. The CDR3 spells CASSLGLAGVYGTDTQYF. CDR3 sequence (DNA): TGCGCCAGCAGCTTGGGGCTAGCGGGAGTTTATGGCACAGATACGCAGTATTTT.

CDR3 bases: TGTGCCAGCACCTCCGGACTAGCGGGAAAAGAGACCCAGTACTTC. The encoded protein is CASTSGLAGKETQYF. The V and J genes are TRBV6-5 and TRBJ2-5; TRBD2 matches at 12 bases. Looked up from germline, CDR1 is MNHEY and CDR2 is SVGAGI. With 7 bases clipped from V and 3 bases from J, the junction kept 6 bases outside the gene matches. CDR3 size: 15 residues.

As regards this clone: Different DNA sequences within this sample yield the same CDR3. The rearrangement links TRBV5-1 to TRBJ2-1, with 8 positions matching TRBD1. This CDR3 is built from 14 residues. Germline CDR1 and CDR2: SGHRS and YFSETQ. After removal of 0 bases from V and 8 bases from J, the junction contained 4 bases not matched to a gene. The chain's CDR3 is CASSLGQGHDEQFF. CDR3 coding DNA: TGCGCCAGCAGCTTGGGACAGGGGCACGATGAGCAGTTCTTC. Variable domain in full (rest from reference TRBV5-1 and TRBJ2-1): KAGVTQTPRYLIKTRGQQVTLSCSPISGHRSVSWYQQTPGQGLQFLFEYFSETQRNKGNFPGRFSGRQFSNSRSEMNVSTLELGDSALYLCASSLGQGHDEQFFGPGTRLTVL.

This chain connects TRBV25-1 to TRBJ1-1; TRBD1 might be the D (5 bases). The germline V and J ends were trimmed by 5 bases and 1 base, with 14 bases remaining between them. CDR1 is MGHDK, CDR2 SYGVNS, per germline. The CDR3 consists of 15 residues. As DNA, the CDR3 is TGTGCCAGCAGTCCCCCGGGACGGTGGAACACTGAAGCTTTCTTT. Residues: CASSPPGRWNTEAFF.

The V and J genes are TRBV5-1 and TRBJ2-7; 9 nucleotides agree with TRBD2. The CDR3 covers 15 residues. The J segment lost 3 bases and the V segment lost 0 bases, leaving 4 bases of the junction unmatched. CDR1 is SGHRS, CDR2 YFSETQ, per germline. This CDR3 is CASSLASGDFYEQYF. Here the CDR3 DNA reads TGCGCCAGCAGCTTGGCTAGCGGGGATTTCTACGAGCAGTACTTC.

V usage is TRBV28 and J usage is TRBJ2-1, with TRBD2 matching over 8 bases. V was pared by 2 bases and J by 9 bases, with 6 bases of the junction left unmatched. CDR3 size: 14 residues. Per the germline V gene, CDR1 is MDHEN and CDR2 is SYDVKM. The CDR3 region is CASSLAGTSGEQFF. CDR3 sequence (DNA): TGTGCCAGCAGTTTAGCGGGGACTAGTGGTGAGCAGTTCTTC.